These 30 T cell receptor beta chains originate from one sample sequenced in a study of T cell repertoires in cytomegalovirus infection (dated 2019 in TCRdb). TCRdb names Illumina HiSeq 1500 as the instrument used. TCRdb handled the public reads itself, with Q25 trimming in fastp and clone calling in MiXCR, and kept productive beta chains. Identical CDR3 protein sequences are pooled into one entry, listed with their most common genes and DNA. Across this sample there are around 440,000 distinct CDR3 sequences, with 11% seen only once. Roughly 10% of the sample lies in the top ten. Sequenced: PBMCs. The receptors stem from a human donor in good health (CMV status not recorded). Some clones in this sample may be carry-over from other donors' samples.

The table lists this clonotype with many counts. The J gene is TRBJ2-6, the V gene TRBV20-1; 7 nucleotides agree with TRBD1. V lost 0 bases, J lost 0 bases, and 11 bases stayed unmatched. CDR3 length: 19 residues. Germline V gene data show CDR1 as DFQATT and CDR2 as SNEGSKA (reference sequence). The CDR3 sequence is CSARDRTGSPLSGANVLTF. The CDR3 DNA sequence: TGCAGTGCTAGAGACCGGACAGGCTCCCCGCTCTCTGGGGCCAACGTCCTGACTTTC.

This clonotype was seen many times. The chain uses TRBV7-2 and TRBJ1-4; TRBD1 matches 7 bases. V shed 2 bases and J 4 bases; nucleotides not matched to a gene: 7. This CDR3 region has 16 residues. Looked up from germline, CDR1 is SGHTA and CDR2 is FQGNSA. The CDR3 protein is CASSLQGRGLNEKLFF. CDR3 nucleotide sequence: TGTGCCAGCAGCTTACAGGGGAGGGGGCTTAATGAAAAACTGTTTTTT.

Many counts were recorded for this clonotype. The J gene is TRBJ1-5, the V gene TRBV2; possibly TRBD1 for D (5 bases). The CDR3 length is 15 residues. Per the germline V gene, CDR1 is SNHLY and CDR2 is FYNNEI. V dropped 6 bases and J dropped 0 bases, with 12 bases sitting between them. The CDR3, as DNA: TGTGCCAGCAGCCGACAGTTCAATAGCAATCAGCCCCAGCATTTT. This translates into CASSRQFNSNQPQHF.

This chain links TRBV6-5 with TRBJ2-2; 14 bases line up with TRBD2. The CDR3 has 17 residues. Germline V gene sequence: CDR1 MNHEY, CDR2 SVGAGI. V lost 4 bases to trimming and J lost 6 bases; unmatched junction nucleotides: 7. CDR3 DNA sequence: TGTGCCAGCAGTTCCGGACTAGCGGGAGGCCCCGCCGGGGAGCTGTTTTTT. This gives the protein CASSSGLAGGPAGELFF.

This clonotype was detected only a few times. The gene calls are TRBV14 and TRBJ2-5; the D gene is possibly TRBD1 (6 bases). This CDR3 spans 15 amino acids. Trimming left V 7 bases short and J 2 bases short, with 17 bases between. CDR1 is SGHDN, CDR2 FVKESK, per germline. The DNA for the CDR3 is TGTGCCAGCACCCGAGGGGGACGGGCGCAAGAGACCCAGTACTTC. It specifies CASTRGGRAQETQYF.

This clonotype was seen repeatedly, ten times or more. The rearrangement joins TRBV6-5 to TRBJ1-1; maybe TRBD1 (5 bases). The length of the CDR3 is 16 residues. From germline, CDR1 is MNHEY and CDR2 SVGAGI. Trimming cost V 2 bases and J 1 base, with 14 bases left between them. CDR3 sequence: CASSYLATARNTEAFF. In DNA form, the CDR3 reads TGTGCCAGCAGTTACCTTGCGACAGCTAGGAACACTGAAGCTTTCTTT.

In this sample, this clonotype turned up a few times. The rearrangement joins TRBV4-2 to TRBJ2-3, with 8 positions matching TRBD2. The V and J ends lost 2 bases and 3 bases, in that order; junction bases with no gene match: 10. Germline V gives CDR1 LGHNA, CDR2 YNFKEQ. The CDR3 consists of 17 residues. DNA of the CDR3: TGTGCCAGCAGCCAACTAGGGAGACTAGCGCCAACAGATACGCAGTATTTT. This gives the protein CASSQLGRLAPTDTQYF.

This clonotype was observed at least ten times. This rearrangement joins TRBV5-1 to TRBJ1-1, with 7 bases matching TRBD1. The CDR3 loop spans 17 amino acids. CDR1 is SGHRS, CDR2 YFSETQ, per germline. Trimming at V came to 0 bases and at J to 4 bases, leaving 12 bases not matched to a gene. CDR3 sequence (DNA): TGCGCCAGCAGCTTGGAATTTAGGGCAGGGGGTGGCACTGAAGCTTTCTTT. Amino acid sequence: CASSLEFRAGGGTEAFF.

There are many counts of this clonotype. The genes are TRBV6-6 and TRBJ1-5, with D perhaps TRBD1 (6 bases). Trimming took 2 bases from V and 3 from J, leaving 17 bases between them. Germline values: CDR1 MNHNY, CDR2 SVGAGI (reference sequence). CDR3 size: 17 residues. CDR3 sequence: CASSYPTGGQDNQPQHF. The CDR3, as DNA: TGTGCCAGCAGTTACCCTACCGGGGGGCAGGACAATCAGCCCCAGCATTTT.

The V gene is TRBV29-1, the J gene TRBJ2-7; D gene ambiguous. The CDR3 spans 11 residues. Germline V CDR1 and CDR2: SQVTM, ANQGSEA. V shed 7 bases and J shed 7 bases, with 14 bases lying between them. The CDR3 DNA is TGCAGCGCACACCAAGGATTAGAGCAGTACTTC. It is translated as CSAHQGLEQYF.

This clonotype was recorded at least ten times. CDR3 nucleotide sequence: TGCGCCAGCAGCCGATTACCGGAGAATCCAACTGAAGCTTTCTTT. Translation: CASSRLPENPTEAFF. V and J are TRBV5-1 and TRBJ1-1; D uncertain. This CDR3 has 15 residues. Germline loops: CDR1 SGHRS, CDR2 YFSETQ. V was pared by 4 bases and J by 5 bases, with 18 bases between. The whole variable domain, filled in from reference TRBV5-1 and TRBJ1-1, reads KAGVTQTPRYLIKTRGQQVTLSCSPISGHRSVSWYQQTPGQGLQFLFEYFSETQRNKGNFPGRFSGRQFSNSRSEMNVSTLELGDSALYLCASSRLPENPTEAFFGQGTRLTVV.

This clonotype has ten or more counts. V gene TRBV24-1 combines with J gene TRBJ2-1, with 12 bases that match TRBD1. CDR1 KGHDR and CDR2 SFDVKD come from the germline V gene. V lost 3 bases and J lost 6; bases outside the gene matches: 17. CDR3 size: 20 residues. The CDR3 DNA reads TGTGCCACCAGTGATCCCAGCCAAGGGACAGGGGGCGCGATGGGCAATGAGCAGTTCTTC. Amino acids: CATSDPSQGTGGAMGNEQFF.

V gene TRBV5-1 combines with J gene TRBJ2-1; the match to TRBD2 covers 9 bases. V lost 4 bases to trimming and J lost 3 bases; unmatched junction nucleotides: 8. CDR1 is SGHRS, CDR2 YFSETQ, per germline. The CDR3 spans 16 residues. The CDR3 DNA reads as TGCGCCAGCAGCGCCGTAGCGGGAGTAATCTACAATGAGCAGTTCTTC. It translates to CASSAVAGVIYNEQFF.

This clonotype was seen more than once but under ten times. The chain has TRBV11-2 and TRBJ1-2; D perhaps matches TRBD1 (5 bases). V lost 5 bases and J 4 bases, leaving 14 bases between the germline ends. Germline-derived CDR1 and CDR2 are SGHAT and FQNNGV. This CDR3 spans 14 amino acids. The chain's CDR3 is CASSPSGTTYGYTF. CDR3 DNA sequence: TGTGCCAGCAGCCCCTCCGGGACTACCTATGGCTACACCTTC. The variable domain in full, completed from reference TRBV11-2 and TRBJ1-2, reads EAGVAQSPRYKIIEKRQSVAFWCNPISGHATLYWYQQILGQGPKLLIQFQNNGVVDDSQLPKDRFSAERLKGVDSTLKIQPAKLEDSAVYLCASSPSGTTYGYTFGSGTRLTVV.

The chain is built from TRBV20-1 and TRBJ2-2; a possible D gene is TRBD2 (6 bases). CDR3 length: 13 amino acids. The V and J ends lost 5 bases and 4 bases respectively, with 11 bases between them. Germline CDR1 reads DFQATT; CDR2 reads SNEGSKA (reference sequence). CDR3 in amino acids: CSADRGSTGELFF. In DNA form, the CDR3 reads TGCAGTGCTGACCGGGGGTCCACCGGGGAGCTGTTTTTT.

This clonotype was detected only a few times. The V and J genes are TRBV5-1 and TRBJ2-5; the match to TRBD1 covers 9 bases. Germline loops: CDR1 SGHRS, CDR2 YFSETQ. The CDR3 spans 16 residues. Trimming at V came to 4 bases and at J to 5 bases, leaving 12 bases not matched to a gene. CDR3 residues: CASSERGTGRGETQYF. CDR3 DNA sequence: TGCGCCAGCAGCGAGAGGGGGACAGGGCGAGGGGAGACCCAGTACTTC.

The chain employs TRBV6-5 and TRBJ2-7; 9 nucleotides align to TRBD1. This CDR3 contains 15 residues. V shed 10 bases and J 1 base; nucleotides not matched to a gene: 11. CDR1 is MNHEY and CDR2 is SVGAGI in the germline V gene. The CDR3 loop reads CATKLGQGISYEQYF. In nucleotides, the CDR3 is TGTGCCACTAAACTCGGACAGGGGATTTCCTACGAGCAGTACTTC.

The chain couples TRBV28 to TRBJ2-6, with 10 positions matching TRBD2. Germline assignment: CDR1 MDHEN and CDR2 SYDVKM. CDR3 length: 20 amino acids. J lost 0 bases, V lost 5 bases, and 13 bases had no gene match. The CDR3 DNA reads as TGTGCCAGCAGTCCCCCCCCGATAGCGGGAGGCAACTCTGGGGCCAACGTCCTGACTTTC. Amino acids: CASSPPPIAGGNSGANVLTF. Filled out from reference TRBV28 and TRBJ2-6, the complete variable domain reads DVKVTQSSRYLVKRTGEKVFLECVQDMDHENMFWYRQDPGLGLRLIYFSYDVKMKEKGDIPEGYSVSREKKERFSLILESASTNQTSMYLCASSPPPIAGGNSGANVLTFGAGSRLTVL.

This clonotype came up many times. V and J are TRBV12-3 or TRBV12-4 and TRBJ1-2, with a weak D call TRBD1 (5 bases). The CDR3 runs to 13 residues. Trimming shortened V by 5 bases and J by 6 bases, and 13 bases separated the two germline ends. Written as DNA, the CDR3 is TGTGCCAGCAGTCTTCAGGGTCTGGATGGCTACACCTTC. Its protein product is CASSLQGLDGYTF.

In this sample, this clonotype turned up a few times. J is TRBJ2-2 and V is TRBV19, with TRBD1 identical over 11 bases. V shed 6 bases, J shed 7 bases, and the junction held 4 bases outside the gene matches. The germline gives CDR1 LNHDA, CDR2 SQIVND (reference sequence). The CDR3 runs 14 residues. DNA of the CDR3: TGTGCCAGTAGGGGACAGGGGGGGAACGGGGAGCTGTTTTTT. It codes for CASRGQGGNGELFF.

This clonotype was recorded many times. The CDR3 loop reads CASSTTDPGGGGTGELFF. The CDR3 DNA reads TGTGCCAGCAGCACCACAGACCCTGGAGGGGGTGGCACCGGGGAGCTGTTTTTT. The chain has TRBV4-2 and TRBJ2-2, with D perhaps matching TRBD1 or TRBD2 (6 bases each). There are 18 residues in the CDR3. Germline V gene sequence: CDR1 LGHNA, CDR2 YNFKEQ. V was cut by 5 bases and J by 4 bases, with 23 bases left in between.

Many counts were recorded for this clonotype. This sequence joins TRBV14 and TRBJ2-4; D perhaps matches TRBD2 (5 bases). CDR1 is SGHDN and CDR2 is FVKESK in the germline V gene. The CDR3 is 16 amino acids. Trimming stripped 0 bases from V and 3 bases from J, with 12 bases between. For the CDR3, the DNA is TGTGCCAGCAGCCAAGAACCGGGTGGAGGCAAAAACATTCAGTACTTC. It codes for CASSQEPGGGKNIQYF.

This CDR3 reads CASSPPTGNNEQFF. The CDR3 nucleotides read TGTGCCAGCTCACCACCGACAGGGAACAATGAGCAGTTCTTC. The V gene is TRBV18, the J gene TRBJ2-1; 7 nucleotides line up with TRBD1. V lost 0 bases and J lost 5; bases outside the gene matches: 1. The germline gives CDR1 KGHSH, CDR2 LQKENI. CDR3 length equals 14 residues.

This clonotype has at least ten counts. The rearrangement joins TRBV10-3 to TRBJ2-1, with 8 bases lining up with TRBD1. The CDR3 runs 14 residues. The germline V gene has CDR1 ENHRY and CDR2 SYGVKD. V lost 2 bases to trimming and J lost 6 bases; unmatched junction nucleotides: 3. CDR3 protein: CAISEDRGGNEQFF. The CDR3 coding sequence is TGTGCCATCAGTGAGGACAGGGGTGGCAATGAGCAGTTCTTC.

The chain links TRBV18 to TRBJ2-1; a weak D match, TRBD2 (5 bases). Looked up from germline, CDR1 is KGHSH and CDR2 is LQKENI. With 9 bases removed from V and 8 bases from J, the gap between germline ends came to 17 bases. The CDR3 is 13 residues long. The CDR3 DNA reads TGTGCCAGTCAACCCTTACTAGTCCATGAGCAGTTCTTC. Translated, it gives CASQPLLVHEQFF.

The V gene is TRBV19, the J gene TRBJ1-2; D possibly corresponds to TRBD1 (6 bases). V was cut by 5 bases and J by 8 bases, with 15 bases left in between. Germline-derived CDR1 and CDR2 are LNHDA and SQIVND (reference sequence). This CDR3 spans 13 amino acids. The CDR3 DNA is TGTGCCAGTAGTTCCTCGGACAGATACGGCTACACCTTC. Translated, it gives CASSSSDRYGYTF.

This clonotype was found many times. CDR3 region: CASGLDGQSGRGSDTQYF. The CDR3 DNA reads TGTGCTAGTGGTTTGGATGGTCAGAGCGGGAGAGGATCAGATACGCAGTATTTT. The chain links TRBV12-5 to TRBJ2-3; 8 bases align to TRBD2. Germline V gene data show CDR1 as LGHNT and CDR2 as FRNRAP. V lost 1 base to trimming and J lost 4 bases; unmatched junction nucleotides: 13. The CDR3 spans 18 residues.

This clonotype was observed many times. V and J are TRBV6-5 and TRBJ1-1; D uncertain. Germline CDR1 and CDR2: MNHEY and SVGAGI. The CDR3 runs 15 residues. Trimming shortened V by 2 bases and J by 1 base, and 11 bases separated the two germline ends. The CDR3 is CASSYGRRQNTEAFF. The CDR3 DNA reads TGTGCCAGCAGTTACGGGAGACGGCAGAACACTGAAGCTTTCTTT.

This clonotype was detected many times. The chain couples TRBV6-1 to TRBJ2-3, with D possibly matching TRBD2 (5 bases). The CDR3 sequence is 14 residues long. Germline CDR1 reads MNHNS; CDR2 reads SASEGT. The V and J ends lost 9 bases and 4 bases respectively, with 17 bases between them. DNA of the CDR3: TGTGCCAGTTGGGTGCTAGCCGTATCAGATACGCAGTATTTT. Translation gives CASWVLAVSDTQYF.

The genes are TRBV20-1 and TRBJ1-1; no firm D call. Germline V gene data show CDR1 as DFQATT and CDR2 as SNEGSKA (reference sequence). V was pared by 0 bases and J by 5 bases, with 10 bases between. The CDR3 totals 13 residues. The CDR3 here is CSARDPPWTEAFF. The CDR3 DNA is TGCAGTGCTAGAGATCCGCCGTGGACTGAAGCTTTCTTT.